The rows below give T cell receptor beta chains drawn from one sample of a study of T cells in Graves' hyperthyroidism and ophthalmopathy. TCRdb re-derived calls from the multiplex PCR reads in MiXCR, one entry per CDR3 protein. Of 500,000 to 750,000 distinct CDR3 sequences listed, about half were seen once; the top ten hold roughly 8.2%. The specimen was peripheral blood or thyroid tissue (not recorded which). All receptors come from a woman under 30 with Graves' hyperthyroidism. Each CDR3 is given with its conserved first and last residue. Size is omitted from some rows. Given values are once, few, many or a class for expanded clones.

v_gene: TRBV12-3/TRBV12-4; abundance: -; j_gene: TRBJ1-3; CDR3aa: CASSSPSGNTIYF
v_gene: TRBV29-1; abundance: -; j_gene: TRBJ2-2; CDR3aa: CSVKTGELFF
v_gene: TRBV7-9; abundance: -; j_gene: TRBJ2-5; CDR3aa: CASSLGHKETQYF
v_gene: TRBV6-1; abundance: -; j_gene: TRBJ2-2; CDR3aa: CASSEWGRELGELFF
v_gene: TRBV7-2; abundance: -; j_gene: TRBJ2-5; CDR3aa: CASSLLTGSQYF
v_gene: TRBV20-1; abundance: -; j_gene: TRBJ2-7; CDR3aa: CSAPIRSGGTEQYF
v_gene: TRBV9; abundance: -; j_gene: TRBJ2-7; CDR3aa: CASSVDQRDEQYF
v_gene: TRBV7-2; abundance: many; j_gene: TRBJ1-4; CDR3aa: CASSLTGTGYGDNEKLFF
v_gene: TRBV19; abundance: -; j_gene: TRBJ2-3; CDR3aa: CASSVTGTDTQYF
v_gene: TRBV4-1; abundance: -; j_gene: TRBJ2-7; CDR3aa: CASSQTSGGYEQYF
v_gene: TRBV6-5; abundance: many; j_gene: TRBJ1-6; CDR3aa: CASTRGQSDNSPLHF
v_gene: TRBV20-1; abundance: many; j_gene: TRBJ2-7; CDR3aa: CSAELASDYEQYF
v_gene: TRBV20-1; abundance: -; j_gene: TRBJ1-1; CDR3aa: CSASRGGGRLNTEAFF
v_gene: TRBV7-2; abundance: -; j_gene: TRBJ2-2; CDR3aa: CASSQATGELFF
v_gene: TRBV12-3/TRBV12-4; abundance: many; j_gene: TRBJ2-2; CDR3aa: CASSPGQGWNTGELFF
v_gene: TRBV13; abundance: many; j_gene: TRBJ1-2; CDR3aa: CASSLSNYGYTF
v_gene: TRBV7-3; abundance: -; j_gene: -; CDR3aa: CASSLNGIYEQYF
v_gene: TRBV12-3/TRBV12-4; abundance: many; j_gene: TRBJ1-5; CDR3aa: CASSSPQGKDQPQHF
v_gene: TRBV24-1; abundance: -; j_gene: TRBJ1-5; CDR3aa: CATQPGGSNQPQHF
v_gene: TRBV4-2; abundance: many; j_gene: TRBJ1-2; CDR3aa: CASSQVEGGDHGYTF
v_gene: TRBV20-1; abundance: -; j_gene: TRBJ1-4; CDR3aa: CSARNPFGGEPEKLFF
v_gene: TRBV7-2; abundance: many; j_gene: TRBJ1-4; CDR3aa: CASSAYRDEKLFF
v_gene: TRBV29-1; abundance: -; j_gene: TRBJ1-1; CDR3aa: CSLAAGDTEAFF
v_gene: TRBV7-3; abundance: many; j_gene: TRBJ1-1; CDR3aa: CASSLTPTVEQEAFF
v_gene: TRBV15; abundance: -; j_gene: TRBJ1-5; CDR3aa: CATSTRGRDTYQPQHF